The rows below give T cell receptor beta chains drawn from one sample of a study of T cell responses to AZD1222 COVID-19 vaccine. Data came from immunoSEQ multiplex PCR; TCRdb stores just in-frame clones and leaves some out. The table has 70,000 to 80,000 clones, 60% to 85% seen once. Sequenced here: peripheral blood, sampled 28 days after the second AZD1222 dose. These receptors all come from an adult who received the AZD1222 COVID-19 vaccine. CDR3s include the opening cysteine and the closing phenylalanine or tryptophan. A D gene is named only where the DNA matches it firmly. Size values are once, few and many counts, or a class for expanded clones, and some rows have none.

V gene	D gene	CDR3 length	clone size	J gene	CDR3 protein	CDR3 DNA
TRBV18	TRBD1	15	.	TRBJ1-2	CASSPTTGDLGGYTF	TGTGCCAGCTCACCGACGACAGGGGATCTGGGAGGCTACACCTTC
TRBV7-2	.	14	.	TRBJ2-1	CASSNEALYNEQFF	TGTGCCAGCAGCAACGAAGCGCTTTACAATGAGCAGTTCTTC
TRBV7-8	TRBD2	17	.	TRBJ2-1	CASSLPSRTSGSNEQFF	TGTGCCAGCAGCTTACCCAGCCGGACTAGCGGGAGTAATGAGCAGTTCTTC
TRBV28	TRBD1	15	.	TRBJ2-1	CASSYRDSTYNEQFF	TGTGCCAGCAGTTACCGGGACAGCACCTACAATGAGCAGTTCTTC
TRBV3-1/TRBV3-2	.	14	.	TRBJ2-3	CASSINRGTDTQYF	TGTGCCAGCAGCATAAACAGGGGCACAGATACGCAGTATTTT
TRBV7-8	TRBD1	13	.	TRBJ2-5	CASSGTGDETQYF	TGTGCCAGCAGTGGGACAGGCGACGAGACCCAGTACTTC
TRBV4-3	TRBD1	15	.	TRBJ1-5	CASSQEAGGRRPQHF	TGCGCCAGCAGCCAAGAGGCAGGGGGTCGACGGCCCCAGCATTTT
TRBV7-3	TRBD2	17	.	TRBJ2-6	CASSLLAGGSGANVLTF	TGTGCCAGCAGCTTACTAGCGGGAGGCTCTGGGGCCAACGTCCTGACTTTC
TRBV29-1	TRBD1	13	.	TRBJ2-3	CSVRTGDTDTQYF	TGCAGCGTTCGGACAGGTGACACAGATACGCAGTATTTT
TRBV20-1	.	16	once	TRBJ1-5	CSASLLRGDSNQPQHF	TGCAGTGCTAGTCTTCTTCGGGGGGATAGCAATCAGCCCCAGCATTTT
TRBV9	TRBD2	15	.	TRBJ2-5	CASSPGTSGAETQYF	TGTGCCAGCAGCCCCGGGACTAGCGGGGCTGAGACCCAGTACTTC
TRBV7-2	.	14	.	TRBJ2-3	CASSPGLSTDTQYF	TGTGCCAGCAGCCCCGGACTGAGCACAGATACGCAGTATTTT
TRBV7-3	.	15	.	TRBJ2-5	CASSLGLFTEETQYF	TGTGCCAGCAGCTTAGGCCTATTCACCGAAGAGACCCAGTACTTC
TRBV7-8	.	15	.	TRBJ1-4	CASSPHGPTNEKLFF	TGTGCCAGCAGCCCGCATGGCCCAACTAATGAAAAACTGTTTTTT
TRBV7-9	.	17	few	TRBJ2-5	CASSQAGGSAVQETQYF	TGTGCCAGCAGCCAGGCCGGGGGCTCAGCGGTTCAAGAGACCCAGTACTTC
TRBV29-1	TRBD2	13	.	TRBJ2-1	CSVYGLARSEQFF	TGCAGCGTTTACGGACTAGCAAGAAGTGAGCAGTTCTTC
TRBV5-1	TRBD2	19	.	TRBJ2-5	CASSFGGLAGGNRQETQYF	TGCGCCAGCAGCTTTGGAGGACTAGCGGGGGGCAACCGCCAAGAGACCCAGTACTTC
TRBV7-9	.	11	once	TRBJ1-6	CASSSPGPLHF	TGTGCCAGCAGCTCCCCGGGACCCCTCCACTTT
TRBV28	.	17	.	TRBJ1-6	CASSPRGPGSYNSPLHF	TGTGCCAGCAGTCCCAGGGGTCCGGGCTCCTATAATTCACCCCTCCACTTT
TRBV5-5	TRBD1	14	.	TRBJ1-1	CASSWGQGNTEAFF	TGTGCCAGCAGCTGGGGACAGGGGAACACTGAAGCTTTCTTT
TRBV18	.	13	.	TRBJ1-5	CASSPTGVQPQHF	TGTGCCAGCTCACCAACCGGGGTCCAGCCCCAGCATTTT
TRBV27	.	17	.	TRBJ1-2	CASSLNPYLHVNYGYTF	TGTGCCAGCAGTTTAAACCCCTACTTGCACGTCAACTATGGCTACACCTTC
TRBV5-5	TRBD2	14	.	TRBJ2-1	CASHPLADHNEQFF	TGTGCCAGCCACCCGCTAGCGGACCACAATGAGCAGTTCTTC
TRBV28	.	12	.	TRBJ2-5	CASSTPAYTQYF	TGTGCCAGCAGTACGCCAGCTTACACCCAGTACTTC
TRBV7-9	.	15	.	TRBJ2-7	CASSLGQGSSYEQYF	TGTGCCAGCAGCTTAGGGCAAGGGAGCTCCTACGAGCAGTACTTC
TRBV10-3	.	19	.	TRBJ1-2	CAISELKRTAAMEGDGYTF	TGTGCCATCAGTGAGCTAAAAAGGACAGCAGCTATGGAGGGTGATGGCTACACCTTC
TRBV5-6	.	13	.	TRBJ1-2	CASSLDGIYGYTF	TGTGCCAGCAGCTTGGATGGGATCTATGGCTACACCTTC
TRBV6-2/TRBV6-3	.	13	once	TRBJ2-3	CASSNPDVSTQYF	TGTGCCAGCAGCAACCCAGACGTCTCTACGCAGTATTTT